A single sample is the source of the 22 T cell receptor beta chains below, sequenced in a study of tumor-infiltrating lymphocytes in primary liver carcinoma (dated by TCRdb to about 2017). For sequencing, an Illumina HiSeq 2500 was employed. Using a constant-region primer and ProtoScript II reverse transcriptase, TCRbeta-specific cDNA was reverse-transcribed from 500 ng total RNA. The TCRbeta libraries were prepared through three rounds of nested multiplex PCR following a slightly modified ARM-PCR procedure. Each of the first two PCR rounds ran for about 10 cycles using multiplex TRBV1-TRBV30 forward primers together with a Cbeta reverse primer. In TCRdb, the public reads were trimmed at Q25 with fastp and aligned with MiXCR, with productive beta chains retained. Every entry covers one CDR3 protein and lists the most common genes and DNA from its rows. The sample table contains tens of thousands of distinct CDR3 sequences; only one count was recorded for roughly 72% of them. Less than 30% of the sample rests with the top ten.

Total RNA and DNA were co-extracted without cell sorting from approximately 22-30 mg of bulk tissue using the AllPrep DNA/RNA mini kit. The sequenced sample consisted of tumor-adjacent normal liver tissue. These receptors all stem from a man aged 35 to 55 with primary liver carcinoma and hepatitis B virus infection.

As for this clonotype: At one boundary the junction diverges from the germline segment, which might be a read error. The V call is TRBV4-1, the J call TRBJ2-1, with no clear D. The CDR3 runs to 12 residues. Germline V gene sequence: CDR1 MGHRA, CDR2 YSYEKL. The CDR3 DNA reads TGCGCCAGCAGCCAGGAGAGGTATGAGCAGGTCTTC. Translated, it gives CASSQERYEQVF.

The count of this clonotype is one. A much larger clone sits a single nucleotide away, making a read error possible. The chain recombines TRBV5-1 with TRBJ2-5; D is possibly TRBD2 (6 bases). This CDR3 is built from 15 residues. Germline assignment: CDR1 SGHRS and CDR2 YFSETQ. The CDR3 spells CASSLSGKSQETLYF. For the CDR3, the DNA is TGCGCCAGCAGCCTTAGCGGAAAGAGCCAAGAGACCCTGTACTTC.

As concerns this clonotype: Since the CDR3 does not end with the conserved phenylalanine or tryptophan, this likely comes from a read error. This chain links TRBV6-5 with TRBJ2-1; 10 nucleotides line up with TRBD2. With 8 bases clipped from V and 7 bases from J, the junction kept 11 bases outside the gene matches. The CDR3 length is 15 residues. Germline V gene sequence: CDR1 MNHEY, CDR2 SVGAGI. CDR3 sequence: CASWRLAGEGNEQFL. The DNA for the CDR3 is TGTGCCAGCTGGCGGCTAGCGGGAGAGGGAAATGAGCAGTTCCTC.

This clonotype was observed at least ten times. This CDR3 reads CASSFPTGGLANTGELFF. The CDR3 DNA follows: TGTGCCAGCAGCTTCCCCACGGGGGGCTTAGCGAACACCGGGGAGCTGTTTTTT. The chain couples TRBV12-3 or TRBV12-4 to TRBJ2-2, with D possibly TRBD2 on 7 matching bases. There are 18 residues in the CDR3. Trimming removed 6 bases from V and 0 bases from J, with 20 bases in between.

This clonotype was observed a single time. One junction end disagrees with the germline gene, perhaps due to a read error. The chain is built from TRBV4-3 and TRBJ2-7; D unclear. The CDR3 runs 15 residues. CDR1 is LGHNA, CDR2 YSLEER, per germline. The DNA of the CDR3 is TGCGCCAGCAATCAAGATCAGGAGACTCCCTACGAGCGGTACTTC. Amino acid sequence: CASNQDQETPYERYF.

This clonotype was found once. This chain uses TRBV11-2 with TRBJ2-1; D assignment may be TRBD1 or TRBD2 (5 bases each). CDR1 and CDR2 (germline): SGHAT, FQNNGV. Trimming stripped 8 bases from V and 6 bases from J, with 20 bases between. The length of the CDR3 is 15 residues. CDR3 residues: CASGSGIGAGNEQFF. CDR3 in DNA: TGTGCCAGCGGCTCCGGGATAGGGGCAGGCAATGAGCAGTTCTTC. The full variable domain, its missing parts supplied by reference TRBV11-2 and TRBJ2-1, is EAGVAQSPRYKIIEKRQSVAFWCNPISGHATLYWYQQILGQGPKLLIQFQNNGVVDDSQLPKDRFSAERLKGVDSTLKIQPAKLEDSAVYLCASGSGIGAGNEQFFGPGTRLTVL.

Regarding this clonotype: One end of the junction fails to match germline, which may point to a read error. The CDR3 protein is CASSHRPDRSKQPQHF. CDR3 DNA: TGTGCCAGCAGTCACCGACCGGACAGAAGCAAACAGCCCCAGCATTTT. J is TRBJ1-5 and V is TRBV6-2 or TRBV6-3; D is perhaps TRBD1 (6 bases). CDR3 size: 16 residues. The germline CDR1 and CDR2 sequences are MNHEY and SVGEGT.

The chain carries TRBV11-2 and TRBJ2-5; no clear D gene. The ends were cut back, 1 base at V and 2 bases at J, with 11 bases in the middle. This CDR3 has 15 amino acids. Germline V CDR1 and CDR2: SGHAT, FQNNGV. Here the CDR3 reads CASSLGARRQETQYF. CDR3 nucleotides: TGTGCCAGCAGCTTAGGGGCTAGGCGACAAGAGACCCAGTACTTC.

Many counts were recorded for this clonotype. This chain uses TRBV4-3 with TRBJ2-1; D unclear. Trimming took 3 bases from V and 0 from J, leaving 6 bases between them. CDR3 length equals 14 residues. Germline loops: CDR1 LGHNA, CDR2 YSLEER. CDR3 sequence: CASSHWSSYNEQFF. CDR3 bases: TGCGCCAGCAGCCACTGGAGCTCCTACAATGAGCAGTTCTTC.

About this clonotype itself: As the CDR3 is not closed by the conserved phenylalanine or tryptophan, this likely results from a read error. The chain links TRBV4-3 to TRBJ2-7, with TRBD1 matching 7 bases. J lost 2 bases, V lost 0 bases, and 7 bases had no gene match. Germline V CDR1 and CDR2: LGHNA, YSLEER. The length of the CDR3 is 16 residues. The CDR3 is CASSQEETGAPYEQYL. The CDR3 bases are TGCGCCAGCAGCCAAGAAGAAACAGGGGCCCCCTACGAGCAGTACCTC.

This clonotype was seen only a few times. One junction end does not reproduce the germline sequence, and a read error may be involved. CDR3 in amino acids: CATSHQDGNYGYTF. For the CDR3, the DNA is TGCGCCACCAGCCATCAGGACGGGAACTATGGCTACACCTTC. The V and J genes are TRBV4-1 and TRBJ1-2; no reliable D call. Germline CDR1 reads MGHRA; CDR2 reads YSYEKL. The CDR3 runs 14 residues.

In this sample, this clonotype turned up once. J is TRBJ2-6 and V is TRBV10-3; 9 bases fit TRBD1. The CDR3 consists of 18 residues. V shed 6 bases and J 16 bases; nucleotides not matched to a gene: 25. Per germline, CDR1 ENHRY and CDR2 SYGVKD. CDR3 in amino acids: CAIRVDRGRSFGANILTF. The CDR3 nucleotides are TGTGCCATCAGGGTGGACAGGGGAAGGTCATTTGGGGCCAACATACTGACTTTC.

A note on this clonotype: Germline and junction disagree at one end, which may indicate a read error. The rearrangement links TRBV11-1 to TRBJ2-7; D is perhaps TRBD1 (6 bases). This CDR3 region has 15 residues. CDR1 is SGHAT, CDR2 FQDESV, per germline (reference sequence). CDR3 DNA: TGTCCCAGCTACTTAGGCAGGACAGCCTTCTACGAGCAGTACTTC. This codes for CPSYLGRTAFYEQYF.

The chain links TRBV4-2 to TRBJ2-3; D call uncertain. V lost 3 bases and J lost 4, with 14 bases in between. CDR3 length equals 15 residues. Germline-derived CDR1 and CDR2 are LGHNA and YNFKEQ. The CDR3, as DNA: TGTGCCAGCAGCCATGGTCAGCTAGTCGCAGATACGCAGTATTTT. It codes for CASSHGQLVADTQYF.

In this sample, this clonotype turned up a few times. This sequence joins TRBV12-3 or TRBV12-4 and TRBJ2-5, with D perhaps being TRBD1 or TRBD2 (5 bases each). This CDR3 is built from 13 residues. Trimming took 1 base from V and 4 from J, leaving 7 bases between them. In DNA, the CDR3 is TGTGCCAGCAGTTTAGTGGGGGTAGAGACCCAGTACTTC. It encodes CASSLVGVETQYF.

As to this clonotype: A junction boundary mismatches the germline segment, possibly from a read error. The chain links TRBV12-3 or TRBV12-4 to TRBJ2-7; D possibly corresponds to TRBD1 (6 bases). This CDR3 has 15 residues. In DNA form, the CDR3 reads TGTGCCAACACCTCAATCAGGGGTCCCACCTACGAACAGTACTTC. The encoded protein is CANTSIRGPTYEQYF.

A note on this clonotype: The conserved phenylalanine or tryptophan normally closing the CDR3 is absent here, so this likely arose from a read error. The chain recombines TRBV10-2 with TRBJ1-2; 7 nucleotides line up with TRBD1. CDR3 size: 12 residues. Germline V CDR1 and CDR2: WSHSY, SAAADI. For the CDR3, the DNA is TGCACAAGCACCGGGACAGCCTATGGCTACACCTAC. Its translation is CTSTGTAYGYTY.

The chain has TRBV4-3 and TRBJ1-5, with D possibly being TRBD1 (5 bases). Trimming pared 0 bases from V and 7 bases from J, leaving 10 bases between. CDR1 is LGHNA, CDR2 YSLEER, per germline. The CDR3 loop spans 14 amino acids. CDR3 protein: CASSQDWGVQPQHF. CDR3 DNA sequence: TGCGCCAGCAGCCAAGATTGGGGGGTACAGCCCCAGCATTTT.

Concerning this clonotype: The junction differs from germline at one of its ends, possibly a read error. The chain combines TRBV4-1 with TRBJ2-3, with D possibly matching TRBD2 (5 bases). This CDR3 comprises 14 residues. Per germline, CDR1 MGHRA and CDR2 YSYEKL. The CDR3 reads CASSQAGNAYTQYF. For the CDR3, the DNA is TGCGCCAGCAGCCAGGCCGGGAATGCATATACACAGTATTTT.

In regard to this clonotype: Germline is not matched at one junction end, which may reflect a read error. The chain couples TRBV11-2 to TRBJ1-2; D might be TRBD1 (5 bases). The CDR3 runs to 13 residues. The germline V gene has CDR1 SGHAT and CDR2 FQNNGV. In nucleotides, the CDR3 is TGTGCCAACAGCTTAGAGGGGAACTTTGGCTACACCTTC. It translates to CANSLEGNFGYTF.

The CDR3 nucleotides read TGTGCCAGCGGGAGGGCTAGCGTTTTCAATGAGCAGTTCTTC. Its translation is CASGRASVFNEQFF. The rearrangement joins TRBV12-3 or TRBV12-4 to TRBJ2-1; the match to TRBD2 covers 7 bases. The CDR3 is made up of 14 amino acids. Unmatched junction bases numbered 10, after V lost 8 bases and J lost 6 bases.

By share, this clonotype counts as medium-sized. This chain's CDR3 is CASSQESSTYEQYF. CDR3 DNA sequence: TGCGCCAGCAGCCAAGAAAGCTCCACCTACGAGCAGTACTTC. The gene calls are TRBV4-3 and TRBJ2-7; D not resolved. Germline CDR1 is LGHNA and CDR2 is YSLEER. Trimming took off 0 bases at V and 2 bases at J, with 8 bases between the two ends. The CDR3 consists of 14 residues.